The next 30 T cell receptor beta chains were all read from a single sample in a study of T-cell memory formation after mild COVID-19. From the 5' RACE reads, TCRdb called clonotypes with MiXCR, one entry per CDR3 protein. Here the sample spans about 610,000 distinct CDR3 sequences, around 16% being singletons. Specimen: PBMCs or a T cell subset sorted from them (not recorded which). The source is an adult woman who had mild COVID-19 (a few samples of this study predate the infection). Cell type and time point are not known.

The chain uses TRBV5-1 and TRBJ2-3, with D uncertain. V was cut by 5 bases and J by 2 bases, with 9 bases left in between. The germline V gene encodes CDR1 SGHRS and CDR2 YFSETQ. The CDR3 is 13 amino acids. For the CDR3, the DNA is TGCGCCAGCAGTGGGGTAGCCACAGATACGCAGTATTTT. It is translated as CASSGVATDTQYF.

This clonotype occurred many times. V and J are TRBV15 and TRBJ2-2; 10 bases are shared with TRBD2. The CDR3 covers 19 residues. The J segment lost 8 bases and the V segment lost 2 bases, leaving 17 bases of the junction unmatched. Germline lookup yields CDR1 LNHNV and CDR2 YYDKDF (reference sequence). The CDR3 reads CATSRPMASGSGKAGELFF. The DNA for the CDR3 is TGTGCCACCAGCAGACCTATGGCTAGCGGGAGTGGTAAAGCGGGGGAGCTGTTTTTT.

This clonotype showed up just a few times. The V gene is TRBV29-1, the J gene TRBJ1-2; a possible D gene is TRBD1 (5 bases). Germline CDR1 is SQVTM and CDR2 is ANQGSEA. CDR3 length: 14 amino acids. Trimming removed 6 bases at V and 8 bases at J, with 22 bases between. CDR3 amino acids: CSVPERVSAGGYTF. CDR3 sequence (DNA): TGCAGCGTCCCCGAGAGGGTCTCGGCAGGGGGCTACACCTTC.

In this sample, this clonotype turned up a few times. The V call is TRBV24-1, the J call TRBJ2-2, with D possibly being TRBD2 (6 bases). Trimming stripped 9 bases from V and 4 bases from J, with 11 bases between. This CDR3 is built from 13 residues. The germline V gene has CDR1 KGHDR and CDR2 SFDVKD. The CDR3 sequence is CATGRLTTGELFF. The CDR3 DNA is TGTGCCACCGGGAGGCTGACCACCGGGGAGCTGTTTTTT.

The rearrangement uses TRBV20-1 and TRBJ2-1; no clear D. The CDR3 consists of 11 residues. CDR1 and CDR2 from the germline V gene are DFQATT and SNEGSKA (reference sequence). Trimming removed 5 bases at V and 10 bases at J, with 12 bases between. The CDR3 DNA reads TGCAGTGCTGAAGGATACCGGGAGCAGTTCTTC. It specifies CSAEGYREQFF.

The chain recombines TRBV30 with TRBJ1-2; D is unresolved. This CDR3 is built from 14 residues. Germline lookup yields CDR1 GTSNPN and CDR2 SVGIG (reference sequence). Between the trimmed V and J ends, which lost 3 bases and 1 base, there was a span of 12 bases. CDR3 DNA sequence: TGTGCCTGGAGCGACCGTCTCCTTAACTATGGCTACACCTTC. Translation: CAWSDRLLNYGYTF.

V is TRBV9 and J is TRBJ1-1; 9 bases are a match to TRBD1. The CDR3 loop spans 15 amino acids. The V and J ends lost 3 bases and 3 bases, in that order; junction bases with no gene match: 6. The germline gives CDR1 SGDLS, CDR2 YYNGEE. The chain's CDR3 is CASSAQQGAHTEAFF. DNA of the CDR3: TGTGCCAGCAGCGCACAACAGGGGGCCCACACTGAAGCTTTCTTT.

The CDR3 spells CASSFGWTNDDQAFF. Here the CDR3 DNA reads TGTGCCAGCAGTTTTGGTTGGACCAACGACGACCAAGCTTTCTTT. The genes are TRBV12-3 or TRBV12-4 and TRBJ1-1, with D unresolved. Trimming stripped 3 bases from V and 9 bases from J, with 20 bases between. The length of the CDR3 is 15 residues.

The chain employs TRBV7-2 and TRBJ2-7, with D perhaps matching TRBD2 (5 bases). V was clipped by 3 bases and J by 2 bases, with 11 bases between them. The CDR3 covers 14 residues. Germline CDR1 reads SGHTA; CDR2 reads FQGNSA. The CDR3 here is CASSLVRGPYEQYF. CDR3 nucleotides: TGTGCCAGCAGCTTGGTTCGGGGTCCCTACGAGCAGTACTTC.

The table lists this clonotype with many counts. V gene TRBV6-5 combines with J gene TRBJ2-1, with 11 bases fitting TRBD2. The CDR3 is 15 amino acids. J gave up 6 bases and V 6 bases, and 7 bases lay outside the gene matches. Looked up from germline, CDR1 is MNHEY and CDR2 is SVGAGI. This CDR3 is CASSLTSGSLNEQFF. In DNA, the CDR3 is TGTGCCAGCAGCCTAACTAGCGGGAGTCTCAATGAGCAGTTCTTC.

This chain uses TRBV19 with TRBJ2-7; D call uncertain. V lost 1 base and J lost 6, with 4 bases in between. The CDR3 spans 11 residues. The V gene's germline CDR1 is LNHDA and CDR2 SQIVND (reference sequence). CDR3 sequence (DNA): TGTGCCAGTAGTATAGGGGTCGAGCAGTACTTC. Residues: CASSIGVEQYF.

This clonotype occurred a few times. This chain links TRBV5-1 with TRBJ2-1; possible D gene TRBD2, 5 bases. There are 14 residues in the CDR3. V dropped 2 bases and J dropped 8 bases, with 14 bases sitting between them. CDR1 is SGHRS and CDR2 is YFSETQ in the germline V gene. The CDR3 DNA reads TGCGCCAGCAGCTTTCGGTCCGGGATCGATGAGCAGTTCTTC. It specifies CASSFRSGIDEQFF.

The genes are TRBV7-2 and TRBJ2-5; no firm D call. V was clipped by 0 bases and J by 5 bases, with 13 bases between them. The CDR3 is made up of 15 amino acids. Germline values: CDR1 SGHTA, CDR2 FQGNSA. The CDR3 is CASSLAGTVGETQYF. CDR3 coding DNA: TGTGCCAGCAGCTTAGCAGGCACTGTCGGGGAGACCCAGTACTTC.

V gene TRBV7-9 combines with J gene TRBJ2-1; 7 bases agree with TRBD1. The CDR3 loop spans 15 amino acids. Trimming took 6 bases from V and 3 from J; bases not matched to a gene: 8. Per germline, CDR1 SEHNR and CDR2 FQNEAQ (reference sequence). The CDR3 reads CASRSTGVYYNEQFF. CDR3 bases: TGTGCCAGCAGATCTACAGGGGTATACTACAATGAGCAGTTCTTC.

In nucleotides, the CDR3 is TGTGCCAGCAGTCCCACTTTATGGCTAGCGGCTTACAATGAGCAGTTCTTC. Translating gives CASSPTLWLAAYNEQFF. The J gene is TRBJ2-1, the V gene TRBV27, with TRBD2 identical over 7 bases. Germline assignment: CDR1 MNHEY and CDR2 SMNVEV (reference sequence). This CDR3 region has 17 residues. V was clipped by 5 bases and J by 4 bases; unmatched bases: 14.

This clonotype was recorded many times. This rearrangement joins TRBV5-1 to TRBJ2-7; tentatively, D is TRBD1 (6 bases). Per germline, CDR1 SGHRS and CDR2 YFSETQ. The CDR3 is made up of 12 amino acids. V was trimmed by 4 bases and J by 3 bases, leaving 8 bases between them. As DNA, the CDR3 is TGCGCCAGCAGCATACAGGGCTACGAGCAGTACTTC. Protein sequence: CASSIQGYEQYF.

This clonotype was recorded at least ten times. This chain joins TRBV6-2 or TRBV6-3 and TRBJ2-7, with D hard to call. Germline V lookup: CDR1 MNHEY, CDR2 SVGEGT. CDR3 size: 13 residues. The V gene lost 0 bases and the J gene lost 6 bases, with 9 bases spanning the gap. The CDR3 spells CASSYSTGVEQYF. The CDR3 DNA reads TGTGCCAGCAGTTACTCGACTGGGGTCGAGCAGTACTTC.

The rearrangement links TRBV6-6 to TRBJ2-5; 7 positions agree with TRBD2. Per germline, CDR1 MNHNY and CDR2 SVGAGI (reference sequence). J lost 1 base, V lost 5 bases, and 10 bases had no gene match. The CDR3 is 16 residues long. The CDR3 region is CASSVGGVGGQETQYF. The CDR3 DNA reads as TGTGCCAGCAGTGTGGGAGGGGTGGGGGGCCAAGAGACCCAGTACTTC.

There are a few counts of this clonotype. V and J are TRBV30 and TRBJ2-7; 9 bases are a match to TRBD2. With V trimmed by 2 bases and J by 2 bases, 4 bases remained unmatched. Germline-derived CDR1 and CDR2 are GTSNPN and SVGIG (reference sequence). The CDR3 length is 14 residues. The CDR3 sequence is CAWSTTSGPYEQYF. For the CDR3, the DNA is TGTGCCTGGAGTACAACTAGCGGGCCCTACGAGCAGTACTTC.

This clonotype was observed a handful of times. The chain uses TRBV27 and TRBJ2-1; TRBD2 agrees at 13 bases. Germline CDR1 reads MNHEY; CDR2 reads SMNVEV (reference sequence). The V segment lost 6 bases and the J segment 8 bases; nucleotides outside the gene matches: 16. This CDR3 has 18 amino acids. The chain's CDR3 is CASSRRDPGTSGEYEQFF. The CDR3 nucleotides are TGTGCCAGCAGCCGACGAGACCCCGGGACTAGCGGGGAATATGAGCAGTTCTTC.

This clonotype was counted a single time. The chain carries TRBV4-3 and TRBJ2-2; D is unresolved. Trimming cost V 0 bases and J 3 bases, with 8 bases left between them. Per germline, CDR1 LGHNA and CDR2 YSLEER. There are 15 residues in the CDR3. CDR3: CASSQDRSYTGELFF. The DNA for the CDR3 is TGCGCCAGCAGCCAAGATAGAAGTTACACCGGGGAGCTGTTTTTT.

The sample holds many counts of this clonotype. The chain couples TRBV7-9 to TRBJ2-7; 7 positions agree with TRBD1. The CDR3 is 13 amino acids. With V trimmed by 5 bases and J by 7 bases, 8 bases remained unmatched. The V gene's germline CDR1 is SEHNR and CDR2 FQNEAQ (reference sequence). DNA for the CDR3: TGTGCCAGCAGCGACGGACAGGCTCGGGAGCAGTACTTC. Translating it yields CASSDGQAREQYF.

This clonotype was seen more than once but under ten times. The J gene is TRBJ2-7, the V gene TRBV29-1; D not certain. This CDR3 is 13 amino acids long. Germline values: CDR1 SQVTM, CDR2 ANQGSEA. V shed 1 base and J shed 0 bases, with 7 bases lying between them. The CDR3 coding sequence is TGCAGCGTTGAAGCGGACGGCTCCTACGAGCAGTACTTC. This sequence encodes CSVEADGSYEQYF.

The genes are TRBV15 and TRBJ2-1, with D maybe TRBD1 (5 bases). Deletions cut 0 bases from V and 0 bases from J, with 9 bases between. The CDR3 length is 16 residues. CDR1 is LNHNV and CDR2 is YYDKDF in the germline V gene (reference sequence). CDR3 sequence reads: CATSRDRESSYNEQFF. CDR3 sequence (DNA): TGTGCCACCAGCAGAGACAGGGAATCCTCCTACAATGAGCAGTTCTTC.

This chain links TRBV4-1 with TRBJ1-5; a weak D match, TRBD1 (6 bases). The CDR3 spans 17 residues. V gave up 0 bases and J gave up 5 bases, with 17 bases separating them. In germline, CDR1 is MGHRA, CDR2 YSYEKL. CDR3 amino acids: CASSQDHNRAFYQPQHF. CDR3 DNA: TGCGCCAGCAGCCAAGATCATAACAGGGCCTTCTATCAGCCCCAGCATTTT.

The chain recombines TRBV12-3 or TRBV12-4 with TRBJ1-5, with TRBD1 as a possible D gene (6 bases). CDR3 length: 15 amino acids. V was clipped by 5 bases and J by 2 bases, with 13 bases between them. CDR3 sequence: CASSRTVGRNQPQHF. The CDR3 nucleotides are TGTGCCAGCAGTCGGACAGTGGGCCGCAATCAGCCCCAGCATTTT.

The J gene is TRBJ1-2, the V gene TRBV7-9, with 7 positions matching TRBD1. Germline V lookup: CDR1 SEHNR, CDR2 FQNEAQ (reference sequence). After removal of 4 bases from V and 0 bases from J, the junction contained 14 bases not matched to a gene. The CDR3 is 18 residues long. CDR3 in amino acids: CASSSPLAGQEANYGYTF. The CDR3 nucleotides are TGTGCCAGCAGCTCGCCCTTGGCCGGACAGGAAGCTAACTATGGCTACACCTTC.

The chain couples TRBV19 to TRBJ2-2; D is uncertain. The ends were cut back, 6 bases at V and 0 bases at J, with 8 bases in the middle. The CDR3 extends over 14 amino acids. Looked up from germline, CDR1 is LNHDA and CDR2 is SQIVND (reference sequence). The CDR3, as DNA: TGTGCCAGTAGCCGGGTGCCGAACACCGGGGAGCTGTTTTTT. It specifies CASSRVPNTGELFF.

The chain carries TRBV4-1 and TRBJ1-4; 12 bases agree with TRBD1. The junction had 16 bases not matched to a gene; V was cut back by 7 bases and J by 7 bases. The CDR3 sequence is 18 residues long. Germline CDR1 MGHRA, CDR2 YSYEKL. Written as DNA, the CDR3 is TGCGCCAGCACCCCCGGGGGGACAGGGGGCGCGATCGGTGAAAAACTGTTTTTT. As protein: CASTPGGTGGAIGEKLFF.

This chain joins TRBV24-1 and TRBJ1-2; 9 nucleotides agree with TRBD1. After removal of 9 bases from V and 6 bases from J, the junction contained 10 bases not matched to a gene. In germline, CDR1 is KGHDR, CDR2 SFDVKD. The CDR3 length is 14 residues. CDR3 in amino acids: CATRQGGQGHGYTF. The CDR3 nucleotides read TGTGCCACCCGTCAGGGGGGACAGGGACATGGCTACACCTTC.